This TCR beta chain is drawn from a study of human T cells and chemical hapten exposure. Study overall: 2% DPC applied to an approximately 2 cm by approximately 2 cm arm area sensitized donors.

Study-wide findings and caveats: Significantly more large CDR3 similarity clusters arose among expanded TCRs than among controls. In the PT1 data, expanded TCR counts showed a positive correlation with patch test score.

Time point reported: patch test 1, 2 weeks after DPC sensitization. Described treatment: therapeutic diphenylcyclopropenone sensitization with weekly scalp DPC. Extraction of total RNA was performed on unfractionated whole blood. TCRdb used MiXCR to reprocess the RACE reads, holding one entry per CDR3 protein. The sample gives around 380,000 distinct CDR3 sequences, roughly 4.8% of which show up once; around 2.3% is in the top ten. About this clonotype: Antigen unknown.

The CDR3 runs to 15 residues. With 4 bases removed from V and 4 bases from J, the gap between germline ends came to 17 bases. Germline V gene data show CDR1 as SGDLS and CDR2 as YYNGEE. The specimen was whole blood, collected in connection with sensitization to the hapten diphenylcyclopropenone (DPC). The TCR originated in a woman aged 50 to 65 with alopecia areata. Some clones in this sample may be carry-over from other donors' samples. The chain joins TRBV9 to TRBJ2-5; D call uncertain. CDR3 nucleotide sequence: TGTGCCAGCAGCACCTCAGCTACTTGGGGAGAGACCCAGTACTTC. Amino acid sequence: CASSTSATWGETQYF.